A selection of T cell receptor beta chains follows, all from one sample in a study of T cells after yellow fever vaccination. TCRdb re-derived calls from the 5' RACE reads in MiXCR, one entry per CDR3 protein. Here the sample spans approximately 610,000 distinct CDR3 sequences, around 17% being singletons. This specimen was PBMCs, taken 5 days after the first yellow fever vaccination. These receptor sequences come from a man aged 18-30 years who received the YFV17D yellow fever vaccine. Both conserved end residues are part of each CDR3. D genes are given only for firm matches. Clone sizes are given selectively: once, few, many, or a class where the clone is expanded.

abundance: NA; j_gene: TRBJ1-1; d_gene: NA; v_gene: TRBV7-3; CDR3aa: CASSLSPTTEAFF; CDR3nt: TGTGCCAGCAGCTTATCCCCGACCACTGAAGCTTTCTTT
abundance: few; j_gene: TRBJ2-1; d_gene: NA; v_gene: TRBV6-1; CDR3aa: CASSEAWQGRPYNEQFF; CDR3nt: TGTGCCAGCAGTGAAGCGTGGCAGGGAAGACCCTACAATGAGCAGTTCTTC
abundance: NA; j_gene: TRBJ2-2; d_gene: NA; v_gene: TRBV5-1; CDR3aa: CASSLPRTGELFF; CDR3nt: TGCGCCAGCAGCCTCCCGAGAACCGGGGAGCTGTTTTTT
abundance: few; j_gene: TRBJ2-5; d_gene: NA; v_gene: TRBV15; CDR3aa: CATSRERSAFQETQYF; CDR3nt: TGTGCCACCAGCAGAGAACGCTCGGCATTCCAAGAGACCCAGTACTTC
abundance: NA; j_gene: TRBJ1-5; d_gene: TRBD1; v_gene: TRBV6-2/TRBV6-3; CDR3aa: CASTQQGQQNQPQHF; CDR3nt: TGTGCCAGCACTCAGCAGGGACAGCAGAATCAGCCCCAGCATTTT
abundance: NA; j_gene: TRBJ1-6; d_gene: NA; v_gene: TRBV7-2; CDR3aa: CASSLVAGSSSPLHF; CDR3nt: TGTGCCAGCAGCTTAGTGGCAGGGTCCAGCTCACCCCTCCACTTT
abundance: few; j_gene: TRBJ1-1; d_gene: NA; v_gene: TRBV20-1; CDR3aa: CSARVQGRTEAFF; CDR3nt: TGCAGTGCTAGGGTCCAGGGCCGCACTGAAGCTTTCTTT
abundance: NA; j_gene: TRBJ2-7; d_gene: TRBD1; v_gene: TRBV4-3; CDR3aa: CASSQVGTGVREQYF; CDR3nt: TGCGCCAGCAGCCAAGTCGGGACAGGGGTTCGCGAGCAGTACTTC
abundance: NA; j_gene: TRBJ2-7; d_gene: TRBD1; v_gene: TRBV29-1; CDR3aa: CSVEAPRRDRGVLNSYEQYF; CDR3nt: TGCAGCGTTGAAGCACCCCGTCGGGACAGGGGGGTTTTGAATTCCTACGAGCAGTACTTC
abundance: NA; j_gene: TRBJ1-4; d_gene: TRBD1; v_gene: TRBV29-1; CDR3aa: CSVAEGDRVGKLFF; CDR3nt: TGCAGCGTGGCCGAGGGGGACAGGGTTGGAAAACTGTTTTTT
abundance: NA; j_gene: TRBJ2-4; d_gene: NA; v_gene: TRBV4-1; CDR3aa: CASSQAGVTKNIQYF; CDR3nt: TGCGCCAGCAGCCAAGCTGGGGTAACCAAAAACATTCAGTACTTC
abundance: many; j_gene: TRBJ1-6; d_gene: TRBD1; v_gene: TRBV3-1; CDR3aa: CASSHGPGQGATYNSPLHF; CDR3nt: TGTGCCAGCAGCCATGGGCCGGGACAGGGGGCGACCTATAATTCACCCCTCCACTTT
abundance: NA; j_gene: TRBJ2-1; d_gene: NA; v_gene: TRBV6-2/TRBV6-3; CDR3aa: CASSLWYEQFF; CDR3nt: TGTGCCAGCAGCTTGTGGTATGAGCAGTTCTTC
abundance: few; j_gene: TRBJ1-2; d_gene: NA; v_gene: TRBV12-3/TRBV12-4; CDR3aa: CASSFQTAGRHGYTF; CDR3nt: TGTGCCAGCAGTTTTCAAACGGCGGGGCGGCACGGCTACACCTTC
abundance: few; j_gene: TRBJ2-6; d_gene: NA; v_gene: TRBV11-1; CDR3aa: CASSRYRTGANVLTF; CDR3nt: TGTGCCAGCAGCCGATACAGAACTGGGGCCAACGTCCTGACTTTC
abundance: NA; j_gene: TRBJ1-5; d_gene: NA; v_gene: TRBV4-1; CDR3aa: CASSQSPYQPQHF; CDR3nt: TGCGCCAGCAGCCAATCCCCGTATCAGCCCCAGCATTTT
abundance: NA; j_gene: TRBJ2-1; d_gene: TRBD2; v_gene: TRBV25-1; CDR3aa: CASSEYILGEGFYNEQFF; CDR3nt: TGTGCCAGCAGTGAATATATTCTGGGGGAGGGATTCTACAATGAGCAGTTCTTC
abundance: NA; j_gene: TRBJ1-5; d_gene: NA; v_gene: TRBV4-2; CDR3aa: CASSQDSAYQPQHF; CDR3nt: TGTGCCAGCAGCCAAGATTCAGCCTATCAGCCCCAGCATTTT
abundance: NA; j_gene: TRBJ1-2; d_gene: NA; v_gene: TRBV20-1; CDR3aa: CSASVTGHYGYTF; CDR3nt: TGCAGTGCTAGCGTGACAGGCCACTATGGCTACACCTTC
abundance: many; j_gene: TRBJ2-3; d_gene: TRBD2; v_gene: TRBV9; CDR3aa: CASSVRAGTSTDTQYF; CDR3nt: TGTGCCAGCAGCGTCAGAGCGGGAACTTCCACAGATACGCAGTATTTT
abundance: few; j_gene: TRBJ2-2; d_gene: TRBD2; v_gene: TRBV4-3; CDR3aa: CASSQGTSGTGELFF; CDR3nt: TGCGCCAGCAGCCAAGGGACTAGCGGCACCGGGGAGCTGTTTTTT
abundance: few; j_gene: TRBJ2-7; d_gene: TRBD1; v_gene: TRBV7-2; CDR3aa: CASSPEGTGGWEEQYF; CDR3nt: TGTGCCAGCAGCCCCGAGGGGACAGGGGGTTGGGAAGAGCAGTACTTC
abundance: NA; j_gene: TRBJ2-3; d_gene: TRBD1; v_gene: TRBV7-9; CDR3aa: CASSYRQGAFDTQYF; CDR3nt: TGTGCCAGCAGCTACCGACAGGGGGCGTTCGATACGCAGTATTTT
abundance: few; j_gene: TRBJ2-5; d_gene: NA; v_gene: TRBV11-2; CDR3aa: CASSSRWGETQYF; CDR3nt: TGTGCCAGCAGCTCAAGATGGGGAGAGACCCAGTACTTC
abundance: NA; j_gene: TRBJ2-1; d_gene: TRBD2; v_gene: TRBV9; CDR3aa: CASSEPGTSGGYSSYNEQFF; CDR3nt: TGTGCCAGCAGCGAACCGGGGACTAGCGGGGGCTACAGCTCCTACAATGAGCAGTTCTTC
abundance: NA; j_gene: TRBJ2-1; d_gene: TRBD2; v_gene: TRBV7-9; CDR3aa: CASSVAGESSYNEQFF; CDR3nt: TGTGCCAGCAGCGTGGCGGGGGAGAGCTCCTACAATGAGCAGTTCTTC
abundance: NA; j_gene: TRBJ2-5; d_gene: NA; v_gene: TRBV4-3; CDR3aa: CASSQDSGLVGETQYF; CDR3nt: TGCGCCAGCAGCCAAGATAGTGGCCTAGTCGGCGAGACCCAGTACTTC
abundance: few; j_gene: TRBJ1-6; d_gene: TRBD1; v_gene: TRBV6-5; CDR3aa: CASRYRGGSPLHF; CDR3nt: TGTGCCAGCAGGTACAGGGGAGGCTCACCCCTCCACTTT
abundance: NA; j_gene: TRBJ2-1; d_gene: NA; v_gene: TRBV6-2/TRBV6-3; CDR3aa: CASVLWGGGYEQFF; CDR3nt: TGTGCCAGCGTGTTGTGGGGGGGCGGTTATGAGCAGTTCTTC
abundance: few; j_gene: TRBJ1-1; d_gene: NA; v_gene: TRBV7-9; CDR3aa: CASSPPTPAMNTEAFF; CDR3nt: TGTGCCAGCAGCCCTCCCACTCCCGCCATGAACACTGAAGCTTTCTTT
abundance: few; j_gene: TRBJ2-4; d_gene: NA; v_gene: TRBV7-2; CDR3aa: CASSFTSLIKNIQYF; CDR3nt: TGTGCCAGCAGCTTCACTAGCTTGATCAAAAACATTCAGTACTTC
abundance: few; j_gene: TRBJ2-2; d_gene: TRBD2; v_gene: TRBV29-1; CDR3aa: CSAGPRGTDTGELFF; CDR3nt: TGCAGCGCAGGTCCGCGGGGGACGGACACCGGGGAGCTGTTTTTT
abundance: many; j_gene: TRBJ2-1; d_gene: NA; v_gene: TRBV24-1; CDR3aa: CATSDPGPYNEQFF; CDR3nt: TGTGCCACCAGTGACCCAGGACCTTACAATGAGCAGTTCTTC
abundance: many; j_gene: TRBJ2-3; d_gene: TRBD2; v_gene: TRBV30; CDR3aa: CAWSAGGTAADTQYF; CDR3nt: TGTGCCTGGTCAGCGGGGGGGACGGCGGCAGATACGCAGTATTTT
abundance: NA; j_gene: TRBJ2-1; d_gene: NA; v_gene: TRBV28; CDR3aa: CASSDLYNEQFF; CDR3nt: TGTGCCAGCAGTGACCTATACAATGAGCAGTTCTTC
abundance: few; j_gene: TRBJ1-2; d_gene: NA; v_gene: TRBV6-1; CDR3aa: CASRSGTPGDYGYTF; CDR3nt: TGTGCCAGCAGATCCGGGACACCGGGCGACTATGGCTACACCTTC
abundance: many; j_gene: TRBJ2-3; d_gene: NA; v_gene: TRBV20-1; CDR3aa: CSGDGYDTQYF; CDR3nt: TGCAGTGGGGACGGTTATGATACGCAGTATTTT
abundance: few; j_gene: TRBJ1-3; d_gene: NA; v_gene: TRBV5-1; CDR3aa: CASSPGRGSGNTIYF; CDR3nt: TGCGCCAGCAGCCCCGGCCGGGGGTCTGGAAACACCATATATTTT
abundance: few; j_gene: TRBJ2-2; d_gene: NA; v_gene: TRBV21-1; CDR3aa: CASSAGEELFF; CDR3nt: TGTGCCAGCAGCGCCGGGGAGGAGCTGTTTTTT
abundance: many; j_gene: TRBJ2-5; d_gene: TRBD2; v_gene: TRBV27; CDR3aa: CASSLSGGGALETQYF; CDR3nt: TGTGCCAGCAGTTTATCGGGCGGGGGGGCGTTAGAGACCCAGTACTTC
abundance: many; j_gene: TRBJ1-5; d_gene: NA; v_gene: TRBV20-1; CDR3aa: CSARSGNQPQHF; CDR3nt: TGCAGTGCTAGAAGCGGGAATCAGCCCCAGCATTTT
abundance: many; j_gene: TRBJ1-6; d_gene: TRBD1; v_gene: TRBV7-6; CDR3aa: CASSAGQGNSPLHF; CDR3nt: TGTGCCAGCAGTGCGGGACAGGGGAATTCACCCCTCCACTTT
abundance: many; j_gene: TRBJ1-2; d_gene: NA; v_gene: TRBV5-1; CDR3aa: CASSLFGGNYGYTF; CDR3nt: TGCGCCAGCAGCTTGTTTGGGGGTAACTATGGCTACACCTTC
abundance: many; j_gene: TRBJ1-1; d_gene: NA; v_gene: TRBV4-1; CDR3aa: CASSQDFRADTEAFF; CDR3nt: TGCGCCAGCAGCCAAGATTTTAGGGCGGACACTGAAGCTTTCTTT
abundance: NA; j_gene: TRBJ2-2; d_gene: NA; v_gene: TRBV7-6; CDR3aa: CASSFKLFPGPNTGELFF; CDR3nt: TGTGCCAGCAGCTTCAAGCTGTTTCCGGGGCCGAACACCGGGGAGCTGTTTTTT
abundance: NA; j_gene: TRBJ1-4; d_gene: NA; v_gene: TRBV4-3; CDR3aa: CASSQAWAGLEKLFF; CDR3nt: TGCGCCAGCAGCCAAGCTTGGGCTGGCCTGGAAAAACTGTTTTTT
abundance: NA; j_gene: TRBJ1-6; d_gene: NA; v_gene: TRBV20-1; CDR3aa: CSASPLTVPYNSPLHF; CDR3nt: TGCAGTGCTAGTCCCCTTACAGTTCCCTATAATTCACCCCTCCACTTT
abundance: NA; j_gene: TRBJ1-6; d_gene: NA; v_gene: TRBV7-9; CDR3aa: CASSLGGDPRDF; CDR3nt: TGTGCCAGCAGCTTAGGCGGGGACCCCCGAGACTTT
abundance: NA; j_gene: TRBJ1-1; d_gene: NA; v_gene: TRBV6-2/TRBV6-3; CDR3aa: CASSHRREGEAFF; CDR3nt: TGTGCCAGCAGTCACAGGAGGGAAGGTGAAGCTTTCTTT
abundance: many; j_gene: TRBJ2-1; d_gene: NA; v_gene: TRBV3-1; CDR3aa: CASSPQAGGGDEQFF; CDR3nt: TGTGCCAGCAGCCCCCAGGCGGGTGGTGGGGATGAGCAGTTCTTC
abundance: NA; j_gene: TRBJ2-1; d_gene: NA; v_gene: TRBV20-1; CDR3aa: CSARVPSRVSTYNEQFF; CDR3nt: TGCAGTGCTAGAGTTCCCTCCAGGGTGTCCACCTACAATGAGCAGTTCTTC